Below are 26 T cell receptor beta chains sequenced from a single sample in a study of blood T cell repertoires in COVID-19. Only in-frame clones appear in the TCRdb table, and some are missing; sequencing was by immunoSEQ multiplex PCR. Of nearly 95,000 clones listed, around 87% are singletons. The sequenced sample was peripheral blood. Every receptor here comes from a human donor with acute or convalescent COVID-19. The donor label of this sample is uncertain.

The chain is built from TRBV27 and TRBJ1-1; D is perhaps TRBD1 (6 bases). This CDR3 contains 15 residues. V shed 4 bases and J shed 2 bases, with 14 bases lying between them. Germline V gene lookup returns CDR1 MNHEY and CDR2 SMNVEV (reference sequence). CDR3 DNA: TGTGCCAGCAGTTCCATTTCGGGACACAACACTGAAGCTTTCTTT. Its translation is CASSSISGHNTEAFF.

This clone was recorded only once. The chain couples TRBV19 to TRBJ1-5; D uncertain. The CDR3 sequence is 13 residues long. The V and J ends lost 5 bases and 5 bases respectively, with 10 bases between them. CDR1 and CDR2 from the germline V gene are LNHDA and SQIVND (reference sequence). CDR3 sequence reads: CASSWRADQPQHF. DNA for the CDR3: TGTGCCAGTAGTTGGAGGGCGGATCAGCCCCAGCATTTT.

The chain joins TRBV6-2 or TRBV6-3 to TRBJ1-5; 7 bases map to TRBD1. V dropped 5 bases and J dropped 2; count of bases not matched to a gene: 0. The germline gives CDR1 MNHEY, CDR2 SVGEGT. The CDR3 consists of 13 residues. Here the CDR3 reads CASSDRGNQPQHF. The CDR3 DNA reads as TGTGCCAGCAGTGACAGGGGCAATCAGCCCCAGCATTTT.

This clone was seen a few times. The chain couples TRBV5-4 to TRBJ2-3; tentatively, D is TRBD2 (6 bases). The CDR3 has 14 residues. CDR1 is SGHNT and CDR2 is YYREEE in the germline V gene (reference sequence). Trimming took 2 bases from V and 4 from J, leaving 11 bases between them. The CDR3 nucleotides are TGTGCCAGCAGCTTCGTGACTAGGGCAGATACGCAGTATTTT. Its translation: CASSFVTRADTQYF.

For the CDR3, the DNA is TGTGCCAGCAGCTCCTCGCAGTACACTGAAGCTTTCTTT. Encoded protein: CASSSSQYTEAFF. This chain uses TRBV28 with TRBJ1-1, with D uncertain. The CDR3 consists of 13 residues. CDR1 is MDHEN, CDR2 SYDVKM, per germline. Trimming took off 6 bases at V and 3 bases at J, with 11 bases between the two ends.

V is TRBV6-5 and J is TRBJ1-1; 8 bases are shared with TRBD1. Germline CDR1 is MNHEY and CDR2 is SVGAGI. Unmatched junction bases numbered 6, after V lost 5 bases and J lost 1 base. This CDR3 has 15 amino acids. In nucleotides, the CDR3 is TGTGCCAGCAGTCCCTCAGGGGGCCCGAACACTGAAGCTTTCTTT. It codes for CASSPSGGPNTEAFF.

This chain links TRBV18 with TRBJ2-3, with D uncertain. The CDR3 loop spans 17 amino acids. Trimming removed 3 bases at V and 6 bases at J, with 22 bases between. In germline, CDR1 is KGHSH, CDR2 LQKENI. The CDR3 nucleotides read TGTGCCAGCTCACCGAATTTATACGGAGCAGCGTCGGATACGCAGTATTTT. Translating gives CASSPNLYGAASDTQYF.

J is TRBJ1-2 and V is TRBV6-2 or TRBV6-3; 7 nucleotides align to TRBD1. From germline, CDR1 is MNHEY and CDR2 SVGEGT. Trimming took 4 bases from V and 8 from J; bases not matched to a gene: 13. CDR3 length: 15 residues. CDR3 nucleotide sequence: TGTGCCAGCAGTTGGACGGGACAGCCCCGCGAAGGCTACACCTTC. It translates to CASSWTGQPREGYTF.

This clone was seen only once. V is TRBV30 and J is TRBJ1-5; 7 bases fit TRBD1. The CDR3 runs to 13 residues. Germline V gives CDR1 GTSNPN, CDR2 SVGIG (reference sequence). V lost 5 bases and J lost 4; bases outside the gene matches: 5. The CDR3 sequence: CAWAATGNQPQHF. The CDR3 DNA follows: TGTGCCTGGGCCGCGACAGGGAATCAGCCCCAGCATTTT.

The chain uses TRBV9 and TRBJ2-5; 7 positions agree with TRBD2. Germline lookup yields CDR1 SGDLS and CDR2 YYNGEE. V was pared by 2 bases and J by 4 bases, with 8 bases of the junction left unmatched. The CDR3 runs to 15 residues. CDR3 bases: TGTGCCAGCAGCGTTAGCGGGTGGATGGGAGAGACCCAGTACTTC. This encodes CASSVSGWMGETQYF.

This clone was counted a single time. This chain joins TRBV14 and TRBJ2-3; 9 bases line up with TRBD2. CDR1 is SGHDN and CDR2 is FVKESK in the germline V gene. This CDR3 region has 16 residues. The V gene end was trimmed by 4 bases and the J gene end by 2 bases; junction bases not matched to a gene: 7. Here the CDR3 reads CASSPIAGAYTDTQYF. As DNA, the CDR3 is TGTGCCAGCAGCCCAATAGCGGGGGCCTACACAGATACGCAGTATTTT.

V is TRBV29-1 and J is TRBJ1-1; the match to TRBD1 covers 7 bases. CDR1 and CDR2 from the germline V gene are SQVTM and ANQGSEA. With V trimmed by 7 bases and J by 0 bases, 8 bases remained unmatched. The CDR3 spans 14 residues. CDR3 nucleotides: TGCAGCGGGCAGGGGGGCTACATGAACACTGAAGCTTTCTTT. This codes for CSGQGGYMNTEAFF.

The DNA for the CDR3 is TGTGCCTCCAGCTCTGGAGGGCACTATGGCTACACCTTC. Translating gives CASSSGGHYGYTF. This chain joins TRBV30 and TRBJ1-2, with D unclear. CDR1 and CDR2 (germline): GTSNPN, SVGIG (reference sequence). The CDR3 runs 13 residues. V lost 7 bases and J 3 bases, leaving 15 bases between the germline ends.

The chain has TRBV7-8 and TRBJ1-1; no clear D gene. The germline CDR1 and CDR2 sequences are SGHVS and FQNEAQ. V was shortened by 5 bases and J by 5 bases, with 9 bases between the two germline ends. This CDR3 is built from 12 residues. The CDR3 DNA reads as TGTGCCAGCAGCCCCCTCGGTACTGAAGCTTTCTTT. Translated, it gives CASSPLGTEAFF.

The rearrangement links TRBV10-3 to TRBJ2-7; 9 nucleotides agree with TRBD1. Germline CDR1 is ENHRY and CDR2 is SYGVKD. V shed 5 bases and J 3 bases; nucleotides not matched to a gene: 5. This CDR3 is built from 14 residues. CDR3 in DNA: TGTGCCATCAGTCAGCCGGGACAGGGCTACGAGCAGTACTTC. Translation: CAISQPGQGYEQYF.

The chain joins TRBV6-4 to TRBJ1-4; the D is unclear. Trimming left V 2 bases short and J 0 bases short, with 13 bases between. In germline, CDR1 is MRHNA, CDR2 SNTAGT. The CDR3 spans 17 residues. CDR3 nucleotides: TGTGCCAGCAGTGACCCACAGAGGGTTGCAACTAATGAAAAACTGTTTTTT. Protein product: CASSDPQRVATNEKLFF.

The rearrangement links TRBV27 to TRBJ2-7, with 10 bases aligning to TRBD2. The CDR3 length is 15 residues. CDR1 MNHEY and CDR2 SMNVEV come from the germline V gene (reference sequence). With V trimmed by 6 bases and J by 4 bases, 9 bases remained unmatched. CDR3 region: CASRDQAGGRYEQYF. DNA of the CDR3: TGTGCCAGCAGAGATCAAGCGGGGGGGCGGTACGAGCAGTACTTC.

V and J are TRBV27 and TRBJ2-5; 14 bases align to TRBD2. V lost 4 bases to trimming and J lost 2 bases; unmatched junction nucleotides: 6. Germline CDR1 is MNHEY and CDR2 is SMNVEV (reference sequence). This CDR3 has 17 amino acids. The chain's CDR3 is CASSSRGTSGGQETQYF. CDR3 in DNA: TGTGCCAGCAGTTCCAGGGGGACTAGCGGGGGACAAGAGACCCAGTACTTC.

This clone was counted only a few times. The chain couples TRBV7-2 to TRBJ2-5; D call uncertain. Germline CDR1 is SGHTA and CDR2 is FQGNSA. The CDR3 has 14 residues. The V end was cut by 4 bases, the J end by 2 bases, with 11 bases between. CDR3 sequence: CASSSRISQETQYF. The CDR3 coding sequence is TGTGCCAGCAGCTCCAGGATATCACAAGAGACCCAGTACTTC.

The J gene is TRBJ1-1, the V gene TRBV28, with 7 bases aligning to TRBD1. The CDR3 is 14 amino acids. The V gene's germline CDR1 is MDHEN and CDR2 SYDVKM. V shed 8 bases and J 1 base; nucleotides not matched to a gene: 7. Here the CDR3 reads CASRLTGWNTEAFF. The CDR3 bases are TGTGCCAGCCGATTGACAGGGTGGAACACTGAAGCTTTCTTT.

This rearrangement joins TRBV5-1 to TRBJ2-3, with 10 bases lining up with TRBD2. This CDR3 comprises 15 residues. After removal of 6 bases from V and 2 bases from J, the junction contained 6 bases not matched to a gene. The germline V gene has CDR1 SGHRS and CDR2 YFSETQ. The CDR3 bases are TGCGCCAGCACCTTAGCGGGGGGAGACACAGATACGCAGTATTTT. It specifies CASTLAGGDTDTQYF.

The chain links TRBV5-8 to TRBJ1-2, with a possible D match to TRBD1 (5 bases). The CDR3 extends over 13 amino acids. Germline-derived CDR1 and CDR2 are SGHTS and YDEGEE. V lost 2 bases, J lost 4 bases, and 9 bases lay in between. The CDR3 is CASSFDSFYGYTF. The CDR3 DNA reads as TGTGCCAGCAGCTTTGACAGTTTCTATGGCTACACCTTC. Drawing the rest from reference TRBV5-8 and TRBJ1-2, the complete variable domain is EAGVTQSPTHLIKTRGQQATLRCSPISGHTSVYWYQQALGLGLQFLLWYDEGEERNRGNFPPRFSGRQFPNYSSELNVNALELEDSALYLCASSFDSFYGYTFGSGTRLTVV.

V usage is TRBV18 and J usage is TRBJ2-2; 7 nucleotides agree with TRBD1. CDR1 is KGHSH and CDR2 is LQKENI in the germline V gene. The trim removed 1 base at V and 4 bases at J, leaving 6 bases unmatched. The CDR3 length is 16 residues. CDR3 amino acids: CASSPQKTGITGELFF. CDR3 DNA: TGTGCCAGCTCACCACAGAAGACAGGGATCACCGGGGAGCTGTTTTTT.

V and J are TRBV12-5 and TRBJ2-7; 16 nucleotides agree with TRBD2. CDR1 LGHNT and CDR2 FRNRAP come from the germline V gene. This CDR3 region has 12 residues. V trimming: 11 bases; J trimming: 10 bases; junction bases outside the gene matches: 5. The chain's CDR3 is CAGGLAGGPQYF. Written as DNA, the CDR3 is TGTGCTGGGGGACTAGCGGGGGGGCCCCAGTACTTC.

The V and J genes are TRBV20-1 and TRBJ2-7, with no clear D. This CDR3 is 11 amino acids long. The germline gives CDR1 DFQATT, CDR2 SNEGSKA (reference sequence). V gave up 6 bases and J gave up 3 bases, with 9 bases separating them. The CDR3 here is CSAPRDYEQYF. The DNA for the CDR3 is TGCAGTGCCCCTCGAGACTACGAGCAGTACTTC.

This chain connects TRBV10-3 to TRBJ2-3, with TRBD2 identical over 10 bases. V lost 6 bases, J lost 4 bases, and 7 bases stayed unmatched. This CDR3 contains 15 residues. Germline CDR1 reads ENHRY; CDR2 reads SYGVKD. In DNA, the CDR3 is TGTGCCATCAGGCTTACTAGCGGGGTATCAGATACGCAGTATTTT. Amino acid sequence: CAIRLTSGVSDTQYF.